Listed here is a single T cell receptor beta chain. This clone was counted once. Its antigen remains undetermined. No base quality values were provided; no much bigger clone lies one nucleotide off. V and J are truncated by 4 bases and 2 bases respectively, leaving an intervening sequence of 15 bases. For CDR1 and CDR2, the germline V gene lists SGHRS and YFSETQ. The CDR3 measures 16 amino acids from cysteine to phenylalanine. Only CDR3 DNA is held: 48 bases, read in frame from base 1. Genomic DNA was extracted from sorted cells for sequencing of the TCRbeta CDR3 region. The immunoSEQ Assay was used to sequence the TCRbeta CDR3 regions. TCRdb re-hosts the immuneACCESS table, in-frame sequences only. Its copies lack some clones; in the studies checked, an unresolved V gene accounts for under half of them, and the cause for the rest is not known. This sample has some 100,000 clones in its table, and 90% of those were observed once. The top ten clones comprise about 0.29% of the sample.

The trial excluded patients who had a history of autoimmune disease or were on systemic immunosuppression. Peripheral blood for TCR sequencing was collected from all dose cohorts at baseline, on cycle 4 day 1, and on cycle 7 day 1. The samples were drawn from a first-in-human, open-label, multicenter phase I dose-escalation trial of ivuxolimab. Adults with locally advanced or metastatic head and neck squamous cell, hepatocellular, melanoma or renal cell carcinoma were enrolled in the trial. CD4+ and CD8+ T cells were sorted separately from peripheral blood before TCR sequencing. This sample is drawn from a study of OX40 agonist ivuxolimab in advanced cancers. Regarding the research as a whole: Ivuxolimab was an agonistic, fully human IgG2 monoclonal antibody directed against OX40 (CD134), a costimulatory receptor. Partial responses were achieved by three dose-escalation patients, of whom one had hepatocellular carcinoma and two had cutaneous melanoma. Of the approximately 53 patients in dose escalation, about 20 had hepatocellular carcinoma, approximately 15 had melanoma, 9 had renal cell carcinoma and 9 had head and neck cancer. In the dose-escalation cohort, approximately 82% of patients were male, and the mean age was 60 years with a range of about 20 to 90. Intravenous ivuxolimab was administered to patients every 2 weeks at six dose levels: 0.01, 0.1, 0.3, 1.5, 3 and 10 mg/kg. The monotherapy dose-escalation portion (N of about 57 patients) of the phase I ivuxolimab trial is reported in the paper. Patients were allowed to have had prior anti-PD-1, anti-PD-L1 or anti-CTLA-4 therapy, and roughly 40% of the dose-escalation patients had been treated with checkpoint inhibitors. Peripheral TCRbeta sequencing aimed to test whether ivuxolimab altered TCR sequence diversity and caused clonal T-cell expansion.

General conclusions and limits of the study: At doses of 0.1 to 3.0 mg/kg, clonal expansion of both CD4+ and CD8+ T cells in blood was seen between baseline and week 6. Low levels of normalized T-cell clonal expansion were also shown by some nonresponding patients. After ivuxolimab, expanded clones were on average more numerous among CD8+ T cells than among CD4+ T cells. In the 0.1-3.0 mg/kg groups, partial responders had among the lowest normalized peripheral clonal expansion, particularly in CD8+ T cells. Antigen specificity was not determined for the clonally expanded peripheral T cells.

Sample: CD4+ or CD8+ T cells sorted from blood, taken in a trial of the OX40 agonist ivuxolimab. Rearrangement joined TRBV5-1 to TRBJ2-2; a tentative D call is TRBD2 (5 bases match). The clonotype comes from an adult with an advanced solid tumor such as melanoma, head and neck, liver or kidney cancer. In nucleotide form, the sequence is TGCGCCAGCAGCGACCCAGGACGGGGTAACACCGGGGAGCTGTTTTTT. Its amino acids are CASSDPGRGNTGELFF.